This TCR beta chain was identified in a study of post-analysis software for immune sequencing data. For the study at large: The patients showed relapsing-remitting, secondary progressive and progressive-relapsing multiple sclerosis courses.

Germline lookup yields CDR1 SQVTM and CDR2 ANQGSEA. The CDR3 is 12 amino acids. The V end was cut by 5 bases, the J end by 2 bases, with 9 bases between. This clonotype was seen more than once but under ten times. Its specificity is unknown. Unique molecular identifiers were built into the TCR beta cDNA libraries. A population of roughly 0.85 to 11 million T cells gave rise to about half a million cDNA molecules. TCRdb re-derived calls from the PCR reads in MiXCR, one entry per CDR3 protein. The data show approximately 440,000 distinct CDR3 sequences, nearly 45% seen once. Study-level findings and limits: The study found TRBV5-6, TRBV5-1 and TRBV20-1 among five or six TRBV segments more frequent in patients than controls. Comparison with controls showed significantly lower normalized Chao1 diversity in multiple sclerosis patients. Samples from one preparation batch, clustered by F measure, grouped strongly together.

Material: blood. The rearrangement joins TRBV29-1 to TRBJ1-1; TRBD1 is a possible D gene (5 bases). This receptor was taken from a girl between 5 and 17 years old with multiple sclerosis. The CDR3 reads CSVWRGNTEAFF. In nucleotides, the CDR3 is TGCAGCGTTTGGAGGGGCAACACTGAAGCTTTCTTT.